This is a list of T cell receptor beta chains from one sample in a study of tumor-infiltrating lymphocytes in primary liver carcinoma. TCRdb re-called the multiplex PCR reads through MiXCR, storing one row per CDR3 protein. Of around 32,000 distinct CDR3 sequences in the sample, 76% were seen once. Sequenced input: liver tumor tissue from sampling region 5. The receptors here all came from a man aged 40-49 years with primary liver carcinoma and hepatitis B virus infection. Each CDR3 is given with its conserved first and last residue. The D gene is left open where the match is weak. The size of a clone is reported for some rows only, either as once, few or many, or as a class for expanded clones.

clone size: .
J gene: TRBJ2-7
D gene: .
V gene: TRBV14
CDR3 protein: CASSQSYVQYF
CDR3 DNA: TGTGCCAGCAGTCAGTCCTACGTGCAGTACTTC

clone size: .
J gene: TRBJ2-7
D gene: .
V gene: TRBV4-1
CDR3 protein: CASSQARTEPREQYF
CDR3 DNA: TGCGCCAGCAGCCAAGCCCGGACGGAACCTAGGGAGCAGTACTTC

clone size: .
J gene: TRBJ1-2
D gene: .
V gene: TRBV6-5
CDR3 protein: CASSYRQGEGYAF
CDR3 DNA: TGTGCTAGCAGTTACCGGCAGGGCGAAGGCTACGCCTTC

clone size: .
J gene: TRBJ2-2
D gene: .
V gene: TRBV28
CDR3 protein: CASSQVNTGELFF
CDR3 DNA: TGTGCGAGCAGTCAGGTAAACACCGGGGAGCTGTTTTTT

clone size: few
J gene: TRBJ2-3
D gene: .
V gene: TRBV5-1
CDR3 protein: CAGSLVGRDTQYF
CDR3 DNA: TGCGCCGGCAGCCTCGTTGGCAGAGATACGCAGTATTTT

clone size: once
J gene: TRBJ2-3
D gene: .
V gene: TRBV6-1
CDR3 protein: CASSEALGDTQYF
CDR3 DNA: TGTGCCAGCAGTGAAGCCCTGGGAGATACGCAGTACTTT

clone size: many
J gene: TRBJ2-2
D gene: TRBD1
V gene: TRBV19
CDR3 protein: CASSIGTGTGELFF
CDR3 DNA: TGTGCCAGTAGTATCGGGACAGGGACCGGGGAGCTGTTTTTT

clone size: .
J gene: TRBJ1-3
D gene: .
V gene: TRBV6-1
CDR3 protein: CASSTPGRGGINTIYF
CDR3 DNA: TGTGCCAGCAGTACCCCGGGAAGGGGGGGGATAAACACCATATATTTT

clone size: .
J gene: TRBJ1-2
D gene: .
V gene: TRBV12-3/TRBV12-4
CDR3 protein: CASSFRGSTYDYTF
CDR3 DNA: TGTGCCAGCAGTTTTCGTGGGAGTACCTATGACTACACCTTC

clone size: once
J gene: TRBJ2-1
D gene: .
V gene: TRBV5-6
CDR3 protein: CASSSPARDNISSYNEQSF
CDR3 DNA: TGTGCCAGCAGCAGCCCAGCTCGGGACAATATAAGCTCCTACAATGAGCAGTCCTTC

clone size: .
J gene: TRBJ1-2
D gene: .
V gene: TRBV11-2
CDR3 protein: CASSVGAGYGYTF
CDR3 DNA: TGTGCCAGCAGCGTAGGAGCTGGCTATGGCTACACCTTC

clone size: medium-sized
J gene: TRBJ1-1
D gene: .
V gene: TRBV29-1
CDR3 protein: CSAPLIQGGGTEAFF
CDR3 DNA: TGCAGCGCCCCACTAATACAGGGAGGTGGCACTGAAGCTTTCTTT

clone size: .
J gene: TRBJ2-7
D gene: TRBD2
V gene: TRBV6-5
CDR3 protein: CASGYGGAGEQYF
CDR3 DNA: TGTGCCAGCGGTTACGGGGGGGCAGGTGAGCAGTACTTC

clone size: .
J gene: TRBJ1-6
D gene: .
V gene: TRBV2
CDR3 protein: CASSKLAWGVNSPLHF
CDR3 DNA: TGTGCCAGCAGCAAGTTGGCATGGGGCGTGAATTCACCCCTCCACTTT

clone size: .
J gene: TRBJ2-7
D gene: TRBD2
V gene: TRBV4-2
CDR3 protein: CASSHGTSGADEQYF
CDR3 DNA: TGTGCCAGCAGCCATGGGACTAGCGGAGCCGACGAGCAGTACTTC

clone size: .
J gene: TRBJ2-7
D gene: .
V gene: TRBV11-3
CDR3 protein: CAGSLTSSGEQYF
CDR3 DNA: TGTGCCGGCAGCTTAACGTCCAGCGGCGAGCAGTACTTC

clone size: .
J gene: TRBJ2-7
D gene: .
V gene: TRBV4-3
CDR3 protein: CASNQDRETSYEQYF
CDR3 DNA: TGCGCCAGCAACCAGGATCGGGAGACTTCCTACGAGCAGTACTTC

clone size: .
J gene: TRBJ1-2
D gene: TRBD1
V gene: TRBV12-3/TRBV12-4
CDR3 protein: CASSLGQVANFSYTF
CDR3 DNA: TGTGCCAGCAGCCTCGGACAGGTGGCAAACTTTAGCTACACCTTC

clone size: .
J gene: TRBJ2-7
D gene: .
V gene: TRBV11-2
CDR3 protein: CASSFVAGGRYEQYF
CDR3 DNA: TGTGCCAGCAGCTTTGTGGCAGGCGGCAGGTACGAGCAGTACTTC

clone size: .
J gene: TRBJ2-2
D gene: TRBD2
V gene: TRBV6-5
CDR3 protein: CASRGTSGSLSDLFF
CDR3 DNA: TGTGCCAGCAGGGGGACTAGCGGGAGTCTTTCGGATCTGTTTTTT

clone size: .
J gene: TRBJ1-5
D gene: .
V gene: TRBV4-2
CDR3 protein: CASSQGLGWQPQHF
CDR3 DNA: TGTGCCAGCAGCCAAGGACTTGGTTGGCAGCCCCAGCATTTC

clone size: .
J gene: TRBJ2-7
D gene: TRBD1
V gene: TRBV11-2
CDR3 protein: CASSFAAGGHYEQYF
CDR3 DNA: TGTGCCAGCAGCTTCGCGGCAGGGGGCCACTACGAGCAGTACTTC

clone size: .
J gene: TRBJ2-5
D gene: .
V gene: TRBV11-1
CDR3 protein: CASIEQVDVETQYF
CDR3 DNA: TGTGCCAGCATTGAACAGGTGGATGTGGAGACCCAGTACTTC

clone size: .
J gene: TRBJ2-7
D gene: .
V gene: TRBV11-2
CDR3 protein: CVSSLGRVGVQHF
CDR3 DNA: TGTGTCAGCAGCTTAGGCAGGGTGGGCGTGCAGCACTTC

clone size: once
J gene: TRBJ2-5
D gene: .
V gene: TRBV11-1
CDR3 protein: CASSFDRGQGTQYF
CDR3 DNA: TGTGCTAGCAGCTTTGACCGGGGGCAGGGGACCCAGTACTTC

clone size: .
J gene: TRBJ2-7
D gene: .
V gene: TRBV4-3
CDR3 protein: CASRQEPGGGYEQYF
CDR3 DNA: TGCGCCAGCAGACAAGAACCTGGCGGAGGATACGAGCAATACTTC

clone size: .
J gene: TRBJ1-3
D gene: .
V gene: TRBV11-2
CDR3 protein: CASTLVGPGTVGDTICF
CDR3 DNA: .

clone size: medium-sized
J gene: TRBJ2-3
D gene: TRBD2
V gene: TRBV6-6
CDR3 protein: CASSYSGLAGAPDTQYF
CDR3 DNA: TGTGCCAGCAGTTACTCGGGACTAGCGGGAGCACCAGATACGCAGTATTTT

clone size: .
J gene: TRBJ2-1
D gene: .
V gene: TRBV29-1
CDR3 protein: CSAAPYYYNEQFF
CDR3 DNA: TGCAGCGCCGCGCCCTACTATTACAATGAGCAGTTCTTC

clone size: .
J gene: TRBJ2-1
D gene: TRBD2
V gene: TRBV11-3
CDR3 protein: CASGAGTREINEQLF
CDR3 DNA: TGTGCCAGCGGTGCCGGGACTAGAGAGATTAATGAGCAGCTCTTC

clone size: .
J gene: TRBJ2-7
D gene: TRBD2
V gene: TRBV11-2
CDR3 protein: CASSLVAGGPYEQYF
CDR3 DNA: TGTGCCAGCAGCTTAGTGGCGGGAGGGCCGTACGAGCAGTACTTC

clone size: .
J gene: TRBJ2-2
D gene: TRBD2
V gene: TRBV30
CDR3 protein: CAWSIRTSGPNTGELFF
CDR3 DNA: TGTGCCTGGAGTATACGGACTAGCGGTCCGAACACCGGGGAGTTGTTTTTT

clone size: .
J gene: TRBJ2-3
D gene: .
V gene: TRBV11-2
CDR3 protein: CAGSTGTSGSDTQYF
CDR3 DNA: TGTGCCGGCAGCACCGGGACAAGCGGCTCAGATACGCAGTATTTT

clone size: .
J gene: TRBJ2-3
D gene: .
V gene: TRBV5-4
CDR3 protein: CASSLITSTYTQYF
CDR3 DNA: TGTGCCAGCAGCTTGATCACTAGCACATATACGCAGTATTTT

clone size: medium-sized
J gene: TRBJ2-1
D gene: TRBD2
V gene: TRBV6-1
CDR3 protein: CASNKGLAGVYNEQFF
CDR3 DNA: TGTGCCAGCAATAAGGGACTAGCGGGAGTCTACAATGAGCAGTTCTTC

clone size: .
J gene: TRBJ2-7
D gene: .
V gene: TRBV11-2
CDR3 protein: CASSPSWLAEYEEYF
CDR3 DNA: TGTGCTAGCAGCCCGTCGTGGCTAGCAGAGTACGAAGAGTACTTC

clone size: .
J gene: TRBJ2-5
D gene: .
V gene: TRBV14
CDR3 protein: CASSQDHAPEYQETQYF
CDR3 DNA: TGTGCCAGCAGCCAAGACCACGCTCCGGAGTACCAAGAGACCCAGTACTTC